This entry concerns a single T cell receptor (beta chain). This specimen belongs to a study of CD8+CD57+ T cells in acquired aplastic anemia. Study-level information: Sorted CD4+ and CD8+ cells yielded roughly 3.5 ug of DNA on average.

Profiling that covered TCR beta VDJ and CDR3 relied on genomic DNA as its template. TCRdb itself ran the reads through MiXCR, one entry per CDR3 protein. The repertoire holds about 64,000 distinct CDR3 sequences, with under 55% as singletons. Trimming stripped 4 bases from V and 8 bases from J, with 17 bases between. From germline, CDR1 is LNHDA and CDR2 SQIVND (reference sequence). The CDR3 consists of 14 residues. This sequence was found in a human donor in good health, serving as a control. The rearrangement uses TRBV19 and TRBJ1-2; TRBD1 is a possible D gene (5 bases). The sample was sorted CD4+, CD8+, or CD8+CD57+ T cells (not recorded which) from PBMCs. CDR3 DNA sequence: TGTGCCAGTAGTACCCTCCGGCAGGGAAACGGCTACACCTTC. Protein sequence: CASSTLRQGNGYTF.